These 20 T cell receptor beta chains originate from one sample sequenced in a study of OX40 agonist ivuxolimab in advanced cancers. Using immunoSEQ multiplex PCR, the repertoire was profiled, and TCRdb retains in-frame clones only, with some absent. This table has some 80,000 clones, 92% appearing once. The sequencing used CD4+ or CD8+ T cells sorted from blood, collected in a trial of the OX40 agonist ivuxolimab. The receptors here all came from an adult with an advanced solid tumor such as melanoma, head and neck, liver or kidney cancer.

CDR3 coding DNA: TGTGCCAGCAGCCAACAGGGCTACGAGCAGTACTTC. This encodes CASSQQGYEQYF. V is TRBV11-2 and J is TRBJ2-7; possible D gene TRBD1, 6 bases. Per germline, CDR1 SGHAT and CDR2 FQNNGV. The V and J ends lost 5 bases and 3 bases respectively, with 8 bases between them. The length of the CDR3 is 12 residues.

The chain carries TRBV6-1 and TRBJ2-7, with D possibly being TRBD2 (5 bases). Per germline, CDR1 MNHNS and CDR2 SASEGT. The ends were cut back, 3 bases at V and 4 bases at J, with 10 bases in the middle. There are 13 residues in the CDR3. The CDR3 sequence: CASSDLRAYEQYF. The CDR3 DNA follows: TGTGCCAGCAGTGATTTGAGGGCGTACGAGCAGTACTTC.

This clone is a singleton in its sample. The chain links TRBV5-1 to TRBJ1-2; 10 bases align to TRBD1. V lost 1 base to trimming and J lost 7 bases; unmatched junction nucleotides: 19. CDR1 SGHRS and CDR2 YFSETQ come from the germline V gene. There are 19 residues in the CDR3. The CDR3 DNA reads TGCGCCAGCAGCTTGTCCGGTTTCGTCACCCGGGACAGGGGACGTGGCTACACCTTC. Protein sequence: CASSLSGFVTRDRGRGYTF.

The chain combines TRBV5-6 with TRBJ2-5; TRBD1 agrees at 8 bases. J was trimmed by 9 bases and V by 2 bases; bases with no gene match: 18. This CDR3 region has 17 residues. Germline V gives CDR1 SGHDT, CDR2 YYEEEE. The CDR3 sequence: CASSLGPPGTGQSAQYF. The CDR3, as DNA: TGTGCCAGCAGCTTAGGCCCTCCCGGGACAGGCCAGTCGGCCCAGTACTTC.

The rearrangement joins TRBV28 to TRBJ1-2; D remains unclear. The CDR3 has 16 residues. V was trimmed by 2 bases and J by 0 bases, leaving 13 bases between them. Per germline, CDR1 MDHEN and CDR2 SYDVKM. The CDR3 loop is CASSLAREQPNYGYTF. CDR3 DNA sequence: TGTGCCAGCAGTTTAGCCCGCGAACAACCTAACTATGGCTACACCTTC.

V gene TRBV2 combines with J gene TRBJ1-5; 7 bases map to TRBD1. V lost 6 bases to trimming and J lost 4 bases; unmatched junction nucleotides: 9. The germline CDR1 and CDR2 sequences are SNHLY and FYNNEI. There are 15 residues in the CDR3. The CDR3 here is CASRAGTVKNQPQHF. CDR3 nucleotides: TGTGCCAGCAGGGCCGGGACAGTCAAGAATCAGCCCCAGCATTTT.

The CDR3 sequence is CASSLTSGVEQYF. The DNA for the CDR3 is TGTGCCAGCAGCTTAACTAGCGGGGTCGAGCAGTACTTC. The V call is TRBV11-1, the J call TRBJ2-7, with 10 nucleotides matching TRBD2. Germline loops: CDR1 SGHAT, CDR2 FQDESV (reference sequence). The CDR3 runs 13 residues. Trimming took 2 bases from V and 6 from J; bases not matched to a gene: 1.

The chain uses TRBV10-1 and TRBJ2-1; 10 bases match TRBD1. J was trimmed by 5 bases and V by 4 bases; bases with no gene match: 5. The germline V gene has CDR1 WNHNN and CDR2 SYGVQD (reference sequence). The CDR3 is 15 residues long. CDR3 loop: CASSGGQGSDNEQFF. CDR3 sequence (DNA): TGCGCCAGCAGTGGGGGACAGGGGAGTGACAATGAGCAGTTCTTC.

The CDR3 protein is CASSVGQSQETQYF. CDR3 sequence (DNA): TGTGCCAGCAGCGTGGGACAGTCCCAAGAGACCCAGTACTTC. The rearrangement uses TRBV4-2 and TRBJ2-5, with 7 nucleotides matching TRBD1. The CDR3 contains 14 residues. Germline trimming cut 5 bases from V and 1 base from J; bases unmatched to any gene: 4. CDR1 and CDR2 from the germline V gene are LGHNA and YNFKEQ.

The V call is TRBV19, the J call TRBJ1-2; D is possibly TRBD1 (6 bases). CDR3 length equals 15 residues. Looked up from germline, CDR1 is LNHDA and CDR2 is SQIVND (reference sequence). The V gene lost 4 bases and the J gene lost 4 bases, with 16 bases spanning the gap. The CDR3 protein is CASSKGQGLGYGYTF. The CDR3 nucleotides read TGTGCCAGTAGTAAGGGTCAGGGGCTCGGCTATGGCTACACCTTC.

This rearrangement joins TRBV6-4 to TRBJ1-3; D is possibly TRBD1 (6 bases). Trimming left V 5 bases short and J 2 bases short, with 10 bases between. The CDR3 totals 14 residues. CDR1 is MRHNA, CDR2 SNTAGT, per germline. The CDR3 DNA sequence: TGTGCCAGCAGTCCTTGGGACACTGGAAACACCATATATTTT. Amino acid sequence: CASSPWDTGNTIYF.

V gene TRBV19 combines with J gene TRBJ2-3, with D maybe TRBD1 (6 bases). Trimming stripped 5 bases from V and 4 bases from J, with 16 bases between. Germline loops: CDR1 LNHDA, CDR2 SQIVND (reference sequence). The length of the CDR3 is 15 residues. CDR3 in DNA: TGTGCCAGTAGTGCACACAGGGAATTAGCAGATACGCAGTATTTT. Amino acid sequence: CASSAHRELADTQYF.

This clone was recorded once. This chain links TRBV9 with TRBJ2-2; 11 bases align to TRBD2. From germline, CDR1 is SGDLS and CDR2 YYNGEE. V shed 4 bases, J shed 7 bases, and the junction held 9 bases outside the gene matches. The CDR3 totals 16 residues. CDR3 DNA: TGTGCCAGCAGCCTGAACATAGCGGGAGGGATCGGGGAGCTGTTTTTT. It is translated as CASSLNIAGGIGELFF.

This clone has a single count. V and J are TRBV14 and TRBJ2-3; TRBD2 matches at 7 bases. CDR1 is SGHDN, CDR2 FVKESK, per germline. The length of the CDR3 is 17 residues. With V trimmed by 0 bases and J by 0 bases, 6 bases remained unmatched. CDR3 protein: CASSQERGSGSTDTQYF. The CDR3 nucleotides read TGTGCCAGCAGCCAAGAACGCGGGAGTGGGAGCACAGATACGCAGTATTTT.

The chain couples TRBV5-1 to TRBJ2-4; D call uncertain. CDR1 and CDR2 (germline): SGHRS, YFSETQ. The CDR3 length is 16 residues. Trimming shortened V by 3 bases and J by 0 bases, and 13 bases separated the two germline ends. The chain's CDR3 is CASSSGNPLAKNIQYF. Here the CDR3 DNA reads TGCGCCAGCAGCTCAGGCAACCCTTTAGCCAAAAACATTCAGTACTTC.

The count of this clone is one. The V gene is TRBV7-3, the J gene TRBJ2-1, with D possibly TRBD2 on 6 matching bases. The CDR3 contains 15 residues. Germline V gene data show CDR1 as SGHTA and CDR2 as FQGTGA. V was clipped by 1 base and J by 2 bases, with 9 bases between them. This CDR3 is CASSLSPGAYNEQFF. The CDR3 DNA is TGTGCCAGCAGCTTAAGTCCGGGGGCCTACAATGAGCAGTTCTTC.

V is TRBV30 and J is TRBJ2-1, with a weak D call TRBD2 (5 bases). Germline lookup yields CDR1 GTSNPN and CDR2 SVGIG (reference sequence). CDR3 size: 15 residues. V was shortened by 5 bases and J by 2 bases, with 16 bases between the two germline ends. In nucleotides, the CDR3 is TGTGCCTGGGGCCCCGATACGGGGACCTACAATGAGCAGTTCTTC. Translated: CAWGPDTGTYNEQFF.

V and J are TRBV6-1 and TRBJ1-6; D ambiguous. The germline CDR1 and CDR2 sequences are MNHNS and SASEGT. The CDR3 is 14 residues long. The V end lost 5 bases, the J end lost 10 bases, and 15 bases lay between the germline ends. The CDR3 bases are TGTGCCAGCAGTTCTCGGGAGGGTGGATCACCCCTCCACTTT. This codes for CASSSREGGSPLHF.

In this sample, this clone turned up once. The V and J genes are TRBV6-4 and TRBJ2-1; 7 nucleotides agree with TRBD1. With 4 bases clipped from V and 9 bases from J, the junction kept 9 bases outside the gene matches. There are 14 residues in the CDR3. From germline, CDR1 is MRHNA and CDR2 SNTAGT. CDR3 nucleotides: TGTGCCAGCAGTGCAATTACAGGGGTGGGTGAGCAGTTCTTC. Its translation: CASSAITGVGEQFF.

The V gene is TRBV29-1, the J gene TRBJ2-3; 13 positions agree with TRBD2. The CDR3 is 17 amino acids. The trim removed 0 bases at V and 2 bases at J, leaving 5 bases unmatched. Germline V gives CDR1 SQVTM, CDR2 ANQGSEA. The CDR3 DNA reads as TGCAGCGTTGAAGACCATGGACTAGCGGGAGTCACAGATACGCAGTATTTT. This gives the protein CSVEDHGLAGVTDTQYF.